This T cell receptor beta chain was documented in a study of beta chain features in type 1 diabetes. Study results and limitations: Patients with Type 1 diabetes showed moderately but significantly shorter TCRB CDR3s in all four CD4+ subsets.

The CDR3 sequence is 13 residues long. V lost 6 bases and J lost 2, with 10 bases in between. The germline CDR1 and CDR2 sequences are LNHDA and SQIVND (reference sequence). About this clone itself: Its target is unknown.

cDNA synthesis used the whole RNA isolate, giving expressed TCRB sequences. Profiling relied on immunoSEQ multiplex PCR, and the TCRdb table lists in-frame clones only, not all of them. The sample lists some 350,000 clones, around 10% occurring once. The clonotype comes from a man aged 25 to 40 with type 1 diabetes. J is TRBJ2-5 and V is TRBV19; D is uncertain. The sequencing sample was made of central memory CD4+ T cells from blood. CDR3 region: CASSEIVQETQYF. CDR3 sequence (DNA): TGTGCCAGTAGCGAAATAGTTCAAGAGACCCAGTACTTC.